A selection of T cell receptor beta chains follows, all from one sample in a study of CD8 T cells in ankylosing spondylitis. MiXCR, run by TCRdb on the 5' RACE reads, gives a single entry per CDR3 protein. The table records about 750,000 distinct CDR3 sequences, roughly 20% of them present only once. The specimen sequenced was blood, either unsorted or a sorted T cell fraction (not recorded which). These receptors were obtained from a male donor with ankylosing spondylitis. CDR3s include the opening cysteine and the closing phenylalanine or tryptophan. A D gene is named only where the DNA matches it firmly. A clone size is listed for some rows: how often the clone was seen (once, few, many), or a class if it is expanded.

V gene	clone size	CDR3 length	D gene	J gene	CDR3 DNA	CDR3 protein
TRBV5-1	-	18	TRBD1	TRBJ2-6	TGCGCCAGCAGCACCCACGGGACAGCCCTCTCTGGGGCCAACGTCCTGACTTTC	CASSTHGTALSGANVLTF
TRBV29-1	-	15	-	TRBJ2-7	TGCAGCGTTGATTTTGGGACACGCGGGGGCTACGAGCAGTACTTC	CSVDFGTRGGYEQYF
TRBV7-6	-	16	TRBD1	TRBJ2-6	TGTGCCAGCAGCCTGACAGGGTTCAGCGGGGCCAACGTCCTGACTTTC	CASSLTGFSGANVLTF
TRBV6-1	-	15	TRBD2	TRBJ2-1	TGTGCCAGCACCGACTTAGCGGGGTATCACAATGAGCAGTTCTTC	CASTDLAGYHNEQFF
TRBV4-3	few	17	TRBD1	TRBJ2-2	TGCGCCAGCAGCCAAGATCGGGGGACAGGGGTCTACGGGGAGCTGTTTTTT	CASSQDRGTGVYGELFF
TRBV6-1	few	16	TRBD1	TRBJ2-5	TGTGCCAGCAGGCTAACCGGGACAGGGATCCAAGAGACCCAGTACTTC	CASRLTGTGIQETQYF
TRBV12-3/TRBV12-4	few	16	TRBD1	TRBJ1-2	TGTGCCAGCAGTTCGGGAGACAGGGGCCTCCCAAGCGGCTACACCTTC	CASSSGDRGLPSGYTF
TRBV11-2	few	13	-	TRBJ2-7	TGTGCCAGCAGCTTAGTGGCTTTTCGCGAGCAGTACTTC	CASSLVAFREQYF
TRBV7-8	-	13	-	TRBJ1-3	TGTGCCAGCAGCTTTATAGCCCGAGACACCATATATTTT	CASSFIARDTIYF
TRBV7-6	-	15	-	TRBJ2-3	TGTGCCAGCAGCTCCGGACAGCTTAGCACAGATACGCAGTATTTT	CASSSGQLSTDTQYF
TRBV4-1	few	18	-	TRBJ1-2	TGCGCCAGCAGCCAAGGCAGCTTGCGCGGCAGGGGCTACTATGGCTACACCTTC	CASSQGSLRGRGYYGYTF
TRBV5-1	-	17	-	TRBJ2-2	TGCGCCAGCAGCCTACTAATGGACGGAATAAACACCGGGGAGCTGTTTTTT	CASSLLMDGINTGELFF
TRBV7-2	-	14	TRBD1	TRBJ1-4	TGTGCCTCCCAGGACAGGGGAGCTGATGAAAAACTGTTTTTT	CASQDRGADEKLFF
TRBV20-1	-	15	-	TRBJ2-3	TGCAGTGCGAGAGCACTAGAAGTGGGCACAGATACGCAGTATTTT	CSARALEVGTDTQYF
TRBV12-3/TRBV12-4	-	13	-	TRBJ2-5	TGTGCCAGCAGTTTAGCGGGAGCGGAGACCCAGTACTTC	CASSLAGAETQYF
TRBV20-1	-	19	TRBD1	TRBJ2-6	TGCAGTGCTAGAGAAGCCGGGACAGAATTTTTCTCTGGGGCCAACGTCCTGACTTTC	CSAREAGTEFFSGANVLTF
TRBV28	-	15	TRBD2	TRBJ2-1	TGTGCCAGCAAAGGGCTAGCGGGAGGTGACAATGAGCAGTTCTTC	CASKGLAGGDNEQFF
TRBV6-5	-	13	-	TRBJ1-5	TGTGCCAGCAGTTACTTCCAGGGACAGCCCCAGCATTTT	CASSYFQGQPQHF
TRBV29-1	many	15	-	TRBJ2-5	TGCAGCGTTGAATGGAGAAATAAGGGACTAGAGACCCAGTACTTC	CSVEWRNKGLETQYF
TRBV3-1	-	18	TRBD2	TRBJ2-2	TGTACCTGCTGTTTAAGTCGTCTCTCCCGCGGGGGTACCGGGGAGCTGTTTTTT	CTCCLSRLSRGGTGELFF
TRBV5-1	-	12	-	TRBJ2-7	TGCGCCAGCAGCCTCGGATATGGAGAGCAGTACTTC	CASSLGYGEQYF
TRBV11-2	few	15	TRBD1	TRBJ2-7	TGTGCCAGCAGCTTCGGGACAGGATTTTTCTACGAGCAGTACTTC	CASSFGTGFFYEQYF
TRBV2	-	14	TRBD2	TRBJ2-3	TGTGCCAGCAGTGAAGGCGGGGGAGGAGATACGCAGTATTTT	CASSEGGGGDTQYF
TRBV24-1	few	15	TRBD1	TRBJ2-1	TGTGCCACCAGTGATACGGGACAGGGATACAATGAGCAGTTCTTC	CATSDTGQGYNEQFF
TRBV12-3/TRBV12-4	-	14	TRBD1	TRBJ1-3	TGTGCCAGCAGTTGGGACAGCTCTGGAAACACCATATATTTT	CASSWDSSGNTIYF
TRBV9	few	15	-	TRBJ2-2	TGTGCCAGCAGCGTCCTTGCAGGCAAATTGGGGGAGCTGTTTTTT	CASSVLAGKLGELFF
TRBV27	-	14	-	TRBJ2-2	TGTGCCAGCAGTTTACGTCTGCAGGCCGGGGAGCTGTTTTTT	CASSLRLQAGELFF
TRBV4-1	-	15	TRBD2	TRBJ2-3	TGCGCCAGCAGCCGACTAGCCCCTGGCACAGATACGCAGTATTTT	CASSRLAPGTDTQYF
TRBV27	-	14	-	TRBJ2-5	TGTGCCAGCAGTTTAAGGGCATCAGGGGAGACCCAGTACTTC	CASSLRASGETQYF
TRBV7-6	-	14	TRBD1	TRBJ2-7	TGTGCCAGCAGCTTAAGACAGGGGGACAACGAGCAGTACTTC	CASSLRQGDNEQYF
TRBV7-8	few	15	-	TRBJ1-5	TGTGCCAGCAGCTTAGGGGGAGGGCAGAGTCAGCCCCAGCATTTT	CASSLGGGQSQPQHF
TRBV10-3	few	14	-	TRBJ2-3	TGTGCCTCGACGCCTAGCGACCTCACAGATACGCAGTATTTT	CASTPSDLTDTQYF
TRBV20-1	few	14	-	TRBJ1-2	TGCAGTGCTAGTCACAGGCTCCATAACTATGGCTACACCTTC	CSASHRLHNYGYTF
TRBV6-2/TRBV6-3	-	13	-	TRBJ2-3	TGTGCCAGCAGTTGGGGGTCGTCTGGGACGCAGTATTTT	CASSWGSSGTQYF
TRBV5-1	few	16	-	TRBJ2-1	TGCGCCAGCAGCTTGGATCCGGGTTCCCCCTACAATGAGCAGTTCTTC	CASSLDPGSPYNEQFF
TRBV2	-	12	TRBD1	TRBJ2-7	TGTGCCAGCAGAGACAGGGCGGTCGAGCAGTACTTC	CASRDRAVEQYF
TRBV19	-	14	-	TRBJ2-3	TGTGCCAGTACCTGGGTTGTTCAAACCTTTACGCAGTATTTT	CASTWVVQTFTQYF
TRBV12-5	-	12	-	TRBJ1-1	TGTGCTAGTGGTTTGACGGGGGCTGAAGCTTTCTTT	CASGLTGAEAFF
TRBV12-3/TRBV12-4	many	12	-	TRBJ1-5	TGTGCCAGCAGATTTAGCAATCAGCCCCAGCATTTT	CASRFSNQPQHF
TRBV6-2/TRBV6-3	few	16	-	TRBJ2-2	TGTGCCAGCAGTTATGAGGGGCTCGGGTCGAGCGGGGAGCTGTTTTTT	CASSYEGLGSSGELFF
TRBV7-9	-	12	-	TRBJ2-7	TGTGCCAGCAGCTTACAGACCTACGAGCAGTACTTC	CASSLQTYEQYF
TRBV4-1	few	17	-	TRBJ2-1	TGCGCCAGCAGCCAAGAACCAGGCAGGGGGGACCACAATGAGCAGTTCTTC	CASSQEPGRGDHNEQFF
TRBV5-1	-	15	TRBD1	TRBJ1-2	TGCGCCAGCAGCATCGGACAGGGTTTCGCCTATGGCTACACCTTC	CASSIGQGFAYGYTF
TRBV10-3	many	16	TRBD2	TRBJ2-3	TGTGCCATCAGCCGGACTAGCGGGGGAAGCACAGATACGCAGTATTTT	CAISRTSGGSTDTQYF
TRBV20-1	few	15	TRBD2	TRBJ2-5	TGCAGTGCTAGCAAGAGCGGGACTAGCCAAGAGACCCAGTACTTC	CSASKSGTSQETQYF